This is a list of T cell receptor beta chains from one sample in a study of Graves' ophthalmopathy and Graves' hyperthyroidism. TCRdb redid the calling of the multiplex PCR reads with MiXCR, one entry per CDR3 protein. Of tens of thousands of distinct CDR3 sequences in the sample, approximately 52% were seen once. The specimen was peripheral blood. The receptors stem from an adult woman with Graves' ophthalmopathy. Each CDR3 is given with its conserved first and last residue. The order of the fields is V gene, clone size, J gene, D gene, CDR3 DNA, CDR3 protein. The D gene is left open where the match is weak. Clone sizes are given selectively: once, few, many, or a class where the clone is expanded.

>TRBV20-1|many|TRBJ2-2|TRBD1
TGCAGTGCTTCAATGCAGGGGGCGAATACCGGGGAGCTGTTTTTT
CSASMQGANTGELFF
>TRBV5-1|many|TRBJ2-1|.
TGCGCCAGCAGCTTGCAGGGGTCCTACAATGAGCAGTTCTTC
CASSLQGSYNEQFF
>TRBV30|many|TRBJ1-2|.
TGTGCCTGGGCTTTGAGCTATGGCTACACCTTC
CAWALSYGYTF
>TRBV25-1|once|TRBJ1-6|.
TGTGCCAGCACCACTAACACAGGAAATTCACCCCTCCACTTT
CASTTNTGNSPLHF
>TRBV20-1|.|TRBJ2-3|.
TGCAGTGCTAGTCAACAGGACAATGAGCAGTATTTT
CSASQQDNEQYF
>TRBV20-1|many|TRBJ1-1|.
TGCAGTGCTAGAGCACCAGACACTGAAGCTTTCTTT
CSARAPDTEAFF
>TRBV20-1|once|TRBJ1-1|.
TGCAGTGCTCTACCTGCCGGGTCTGGAAACACTGAAGCTTTCTTT
CSALPAGSGNTEAFF
>TRBV6-5|many|TRBJ2-7|TRBD2
TGTGCCAGCAAATACCGGACTAGCGGGGTCTACGAGCAGTACTTC
CASKYRTSGVYEQYF
>TRBV7-2|many|TRBJ2-1|.
TGTGCCAGCAGCTTATTCACGGACGGATTCGATGAGCAGTTCTTC
CASSLFTDGFDEQFF
>TRBV15|.|TRBJ1-3|.
TGTGCCACCAGCAGGGGTGGAAACACCATATATTTT
CATSRGGNTIYF
>TRBV30|few|TRBJ2-1|.
TGTGCCTGGGGATCGACATCCCGCGGGCAGTTCTTC
CAWGSTSRGQFF
>TRBV25-1|.|TRBJ2-1|TRBD1
TGTGCCAGCAGTCACCAGGACAGGTCGATCTACAATGAGCAGTTCTTC
CASSHQDRSIYNEQFF
>TRBV25-1|medium-sized|TRBJ1-3|.
TGTGCCAGCAGTGTAGGGGACACCATATATTTT
CASSVGDTIYF
>TRBV30|.|TRBJ2-3|.
TGTGCCTATAATTACGGGACCCTTGGCACAGATACGCAGTATTTT
CAYNYGTLGTDTQYF
>TRBV11-2|many|TRBJ2-5|.
TGTGCCAGCAGCTTAGATGGCCCGAGGAAAGAGACCCAGTACTTC
CASSLDGPRKETQYF
>TRBV10-3|.|TRBJ2-7|TRBD1
TGTGCCATCAACTTTTCCGGGACAGGGGCCGGGGAGCTGTACTTC
CAINFSGTGAGELYF
>TRBV11-2|many|TRBJ2-1|TRBD2
TGTGCCAGCAGCTTAGATCGGCTAGCGGGGGGGTACAATGAGCAGTTCTTC
CASSLDRLAGGYNEQFF
>TRBV20-1|many|TRBJ2-3|.
TGCAGTGCTAGACGGCCAGCTAGCACAGATACGCAGTATTTT
CSARRPASTDTQYF
>TRBV7-3|.|TRBJ2-7|TRBD1
TGTGCCAGCAGCGGGACAGGGGCCTACGAGCAGTACTTC
CASSGTGAYEQYF
>TRBV29-1|medium-sized|TRBJ1-2|.
TGCAGCGTTGAAGATCTGGGCCAAACTGATGGCTACACCTTC
CSVEDLGQTDGYTF
>TRBV20-1|many|TRBJ2-7|TRBD2
TGCAGTGCTAGCTTGACTAGCGGGAGGGCCTTCGAGCAGTACTTC
CSASLTSGRAFEQYF
>TRBV9|many|TRBJ1-2|.
TGTGCCAGCAGCGTAGTCAAGGGAGGGCGGGTAAATGGCTACACCTTC
CASSVVKGGRVNGYTF
>TRBV9|many|TRBJ1-6|TRBD1
TGTGCCAGCAGCGTCGCTCCGGGACAGGGAAATTCACCCCTCCACTTT
CASSVAPGQGNSPLHF
>TRBV10-3|.|TRBJ2-7|TRBD1
TGTGCTCAATGGACAGGGGGCCGGTACGAGCAGTACTTC
CAQWTGGRYEQYF
>TRBV6-6|many|TRBJ1-3|.
TGTGCCAGCAGACACGACGGCGGCTCTGGAAACACCATATATTTT
CASRHDGGSGNTIYF
>TRBV2|once|TRBJ2-1|.
TGTGCCAGTACCCAAGAAAGGGACAATGAGCAGTTCTTC
CASTQERDNEQFF
>TRBV24-1|few|TRBJ2-2|.
TGTGCCACCAGTGTACCCCGGGACACCGGGGAGCTGTTTTTT
CATSVPRDTGELFF
>TRBV11-2|many|TRBJ2-5|TRBD2
TGTGCCAGCAGCCACCGGGAGGGAGGAGAGACCCAGTACTTC
CASSHREGGETQYF
>TRBV6-2/TRBV6-3|many|TRBJ2-1|TRBD2
TGTGCCAGCAGTTCGGGACTAGCGGGAGGATATGAGCAGTTCTTC
CASSSGLAGGYEQFF
>TRBV10-1|.|TRBJ2-3|.
TGCGCCACCTCCGCTGCTAGCACAGATACGCAGTATTTT
CATSAASTDTQYF
>TRBV11-3|.|TRBJ2-3|.
TGTGCCAGCAGCTTCGGGTCAATGAATGAGCAGTATTTT
CASSFGSMNEQYF
>TRBV7-8|.|TRBJ2-1|.
TGTGCCAGCAGCTTAAAGGTTTCCTACAATGAGCAGTTCTTC
CASSLKVSYNEQFF
>TRBV29-1|.|TRBJ1-2|TRBD1
TGCAGCGTTGACAGGGGGCTCGCCTACAATGAGCAGTTCTATGGCTACACCTTC
CSVDRGLAYNEQFYGYTF